Below, 21 T cell receptor beta chains from the same sample are listed, as sequenced in a study of beta chain features in type 1 diabetes. Every bit of the isolated RNA underwent reverse transcription, so sequencing read expressed TCRB transcripts. Some clones are missing from TCRdb's copy, which holds only in-frame ones; the method was immunoSEQ multiplex PCR. The data show hundreds of thousands of clones, 14% seen once. Specimen: central memory CD4+ T cells from blood. All receptors derive from a man aged 30 to 45 in good health.

There are a few counts of this clone. The gene calls are TRBV2 and TRBJ2-1, with 7 positions matching TRBD1. CDR1 is SNHLY and CDR2 is FYNNEI in the germline V gene. V shed 5 bases, J shed 0 bases, and the junction held 4 bases outside the gene matches. CDR3 length: 15 amino acids. The CDR3 DNA reads TGTGCCAGCAGTCAACAGGGGAGCTCCTACAATGAGCAGTTCTTC. Amino acids: CASSQQGSSYNEQFF.

The rearrangement joins TRBV7-2 to TRBJ2-3; 11 nucleotides line up with TRBD2. The CDR3 extends over 17 amino acids. V shed 4 bases, J shed 5 bases, and the junction held 11 bases outside the gene matches. Germline V lookup: CDR1 SGHTA, CDR2 FQGNSA. CDR3 DNA: TGTGCCAGCAGCTCCGGGACTAGCGGATTATCGAAAGATACGCAGTATTTT. It yields the protein CASSSGTSGLSKDTQYF.

This clone was seen many times. The V and J genes are TRBV11-2 and TRBJ2-7; 7 bases line up with TRBD1. The CDR3 has 15 residues. Per the germline V gene, CDR1 is SGHAT and CDR2 is FQNNGV. V dropped 0 bases and J dropped 5; count of bases not matched to a gene: 7. The CDR3 region is CASSLDRGNRNEQYF. The DNA for the CDR3 is TGTGCCAGCAGCTTAGACAGGGGGAATCGGAACGAGCAGTACTTC.

V gene TRBV27 combines with J gene TRBJ1-5; D call uncertain. The V gene's germline CDR1 is MNHEY and CDR2 SMNVEV (reference sequence). V was trimmed by 8 bases and J by 3 bases, leaving 11 bases between them. The CDR3 loop spans 13 amino acids. DNA for the CDR3: TGTGCCAGCCGACGAGAGGTCAATCAGCCCCAGCATTTT. It yields the protein CASRREVNQPQHF.

The gene calls are TRBV6-6 and TRBJ2-2, with D maybe TRBD2 (6 bases). V dropped 2 bases and J dropped 7 bases, with 17 bases sitting between them. Germline V gives CDR1 MNHNY, CDR2 SVGAGI (reference sequence). The length of the CDR3 is 16 residues. Here the CDR3 reads CASSYRAGSGVGELFF. Written as DNA, the CDR3 is TGTGCCAGCAGTTACCGGGCCGGGAGCGGTGTCGGGGAGCTGTTTTTT.

V is TRBV6-4 and J is TRBJ2-7, with 7 positions matching TRBD2. The germline gives CDR1 MRHNA, CDR2 SNTAGT. The CDR3 has 15 amino acids. The junction had 15 bases not matched to a gene; V was cut back by 7 bases and J by 6 bases. The CDR3 spells CASTPGEGGNREQYV. CDR3 DNA sequence: TGTGCCAGCACTCCTGGGGAGGGCGGTAACCGCGAGCAGTACGTC.

Only one count was recorded for this clone. The chain couples TRBV15 to TRBJ2-1; 7 bases match TRBD2. Losses at the gene ends were 3 bases for V and 0 bases for J; bases not matched to a gene: 2. Germline values: CDR1 LNHNV, CDR2 YYDKDF (reference sequence). The CDR3 covers 15 residues. The CDR3 is CATSSGGSSYNEQFF. The CDR3 DNA sequence: TGTGCCACCAGCAGCGGGGGGAGCTCCTACAATGAGCAGTTCTTC.

This clone turned up a few times. The rearrangement uses TRBV7-9 and TRBJ2-3; D is uncertain. The CDR3 length is 14 residues. Trimming pared 1 base from V and 3 bases from J, leaving 8 bases between. Germline V gene sequence: CDR1 SEHNR, CDR2 FQNEAQ (reference sequence). DNA of the CDR3: TGTGCCAGCAGCTTAGGCGCACAGACAGATACGCAGTATTTT. Translated, it gives CASSLGAQTDTQYF.

This clone showed up just a few times. The chain links TRBV4-2 to TRBJ1-3, with D perhaps matching TRBD1 (6 bases). Trimming took 0 bases from V and 0 from J, leaving 21 bases between them. The CDR3 has 20 residues. The germline V gene has CDR1 LGHNA and CDR2 YNFKEQ. For the CDR3, the DNA is TGTGCCAGCAGCCAAGAGAGGGTGGGGGCACGGCTCACCTCTGGAAACACCATATATTTT. Translating gives CASSQERVGARLTSGNTIYF.

The rearrangement joins TRBV19 to TRBJ1-5; TRBD1 matches at 8 bases. V was clipped by 6 bases and J by 6 bases; unmatched bases: 7. This CDR3 is 14 amino acids long. The germline gives CDR1 LNHDA, CDR2 SQIVND (reference sequence). CDR3 DNA: TGTGCCAGTAGAAACAGGGGGTTGGGTCAGCCCCAGCATTTT. This gives the protein CASRNRGLGQPQHF.

This clone showed up just a few times. V gene TRBV27 combines with J gene TRBJ1-1, with D hard to call. V lost 6 bases to trimming and J lost 4 bases, with 21 bases between them. The CDR3 loop spans 16 amino acids. The germline V gene has CDR1 MNHEY and CDR2 SMNVEV (reference sequence). CDR3 sequence reads: CASRMGIRARGTEAFF. DNA of the CDR3: TGTGCCAGCAGGATGGGTATCCGAGCTCGTGGCACTGAAGCTTTCTTT.

This clone was counted ten times or more. V usage is TRBV2 and J usage is TRBJ2-3; no definite D call. Germline CDR1 is SNHLY and CDR2 is FYNNEI. The CDR3 spans 13 residues. V lost 7 bases, J lost 5 bases, and 13 bases lay in between. The CDR3 coding sequence is TGTGCCAGCAAATCCACAGTGCGAGATACGCAGTATTTT. This sequence encodes CASKSTVRDTQYF. Drawing the rest from reference TRBV2 and TRBJ2-3, the complete variable domain is EPEVTQTPSHQVTQMGQEVILRCVPISNHLYFYWYRQILGQKVEFLVSFYNNEISEKSEIFDDQFSVERPDGSNFTLKIRSTKLEDSAMYFCASKSTVRDTQYFGPGTRLTVL.

In regard to this clone: This CDR3 is also generated by other DNA sequences in the sample. The chain carries TRBV7-3 and TRBJ2-1; TRBD1 might be the D (6 bases). Germline V lookup: CDR1 SGHTA, CDR2 FQGTGA. The CDR3 runs to 13 residues. V gave up 5 bases and J gave up 10 bases, with 15 bases separating them. In DNA form, the CDR3 reads TGTGCCAGCAGCCCCGGGACAACGGGGGAGCAGTTCTTC. Protein product: CASSPGTTGEQFF. The complete variable domain, with remaining parts taken from reference TRBV7-3 and TRBJ2-1, reads GAGVSQTPSNKVTEKGKYVELRCDPISGHTALYWYRQSLGQGPEFLIYFQGTGAADDSGLPNDRFFAVRPEGSVSTLKIQRTERGDSAVYLCASSPGTTGEQFFGPGTRLTVL.

This clone appeared a few times. The chain has TRBV6-6 and TRBJ2-7, with D tentatively TRBD2 (5 bases). The V gene's germline CDR1 is MNHNY and CDR2 SVGAGI (reference sequence). The CDR3 length is 14 residues. V lost 3 bases and J 1 base, leaving 10 bases between the germline ends. CDR3: CASSYGGRSYEQYF. The CDR3 coding sequence is TGTGCCAGCAGTTATGGAGGACGATCCTACGAGCAGTACTTC.

This clone has a handful of counts. The J gene is TRBJ2-5, the V gene TRBV7-2; the D gene is possibly TRBD2 (6 bases). Germline V CDR1 and CDR2: SGHTA, FQGNSA. Trimming removed 5 bases from V and 4 bases from J, with 14 bases in between. This CDR3 has 14 residues. The CDR3 coding sequence is TGTGCCAGCAGCCGAGACCGGGGGAGAGAGACCCAGTACTTC. Its protein product is CASSRDRGRETQYF.

This clone was seen a few times. V gene TRBV11-3 combines with J gene TRBJ2-7; D remains unclear. CDR1 SGHNT and CDR2 YENEEA come from the germline V gene. Trimming left V 5 bases short and J 3 bases short, with 8 bases between. The CDR3 consists of 12 residues. CDR3 sequence (DNA): TGTGCCAGCAGCCCTACCCACTACGAGCAGTACTTC. The encoded protein is CASSPTHYEQYF.

This clone appeared a few times. The chain combines TRBV18 with TRBJ2-1; TRBD2 matches 9 bases. The CDR3 loop spans 17 amino acids. Germline trimming cut 2 bases from V and 0 bases from J; bases unmatched to any gene: 5. Germline assignment: CDR1 KGHSH and CDR2 LQKENI. This CDR3 reads CASSPMAGGFSYNEQFF. In DNA form, the CDR3 reads TGTGCCAGCTCACCAATGGCGGGGGGGTTCTCCTACAATGAGCAGTTCTTC.

The sample holds a few counts of this clone. This chain connects TRBV5-4 to TRBJ1-2; 8 bases align to TRBD1. V shed 0 bases and J 7 bases; nucleotides not matched to a gene: 17. The CDR3 totals 18 residues. Germline V lookup: CDR1 SGHNT, CDR2 YYREEE (reference sequence). The CDR3 protein is CASSLGSTGALYFGGYTF. The DNA of the CDR3 is TGTGCCAGCAGCTTGGGTTCGACAGGGGCGTTATACTTTGGTGGCTACACCTTC.

The chain links TRBV11-2 to TRBJ2-3; the D gene could be TRBD1 or TRBD2 (5 bases each). Germline CDR1 reads SGHAT; CDR2 reads FQNNGV. The CDR3 length is 13 residues. V lost 3 bases to trimming and J lost 5 bases, with 9 bases between them. The DNA for the CDR3 is TGTGCCAGCAGCTTGAGGGGAGAAGATACGCAGTATTTT. This gives the protein CASSLRGEDTQYF.

This clone came up a few times. The V and J genes are TRBV5-4 and TRBJ2-1, with TRBD2 matching 10 bases. The CDR3 loop spans 16 amino acids. Per the germline V gene, CDR1 is SGHNT and CDR2 is YYREEE (reference sequence). The V and J ends lost 2 bases and 7 bases, in that order; junction bases with no gene match: 9. DNA for the CDR3: TGTGCCAGCAGCTTTCCTAGCGGGAGTAAGGTGAATGAGCAGTTCTTC. Translating it yields CASSFPSGSKVNEQFF.

This clone was seen more than once but under ten times. V usage is TRBV14 and J usage is TRBJ2-3, with D perhaps TRBD1 (5 bases). Trimming stripped 0 bases from V and 2 bases from J, with 15 bases between. Germline V gene data show CDR1 as SGHDN and CDR2 as FVKESK. This CDR3 has 17 residues. This CDR3 is CASSQEVGRKITDTQYF. CDR3 sequence (DNA): TGTGCCAGCAGCCAAGAAGTGGGGCGGAAGATCACAGATACGCAGTATTTT. Full variable domain (missing parts from reference TRBV14 and TRBJ2-3): EAGVTQFPSHSVIEKGQTVTLRCDPISGHDNLYWYRRVMGKEIKFLLHFVKESKQDESGMPNNRFLAERTGGTYSTLKVQPAELEDSGVYFCASSQEVGRKITDTQYFGPGTRLTVL.